This is a list of T cell receptor beta chains from one sample in a study of shared clonotypes between healthy human individuals. The repertoire was sequenced with immunoSEQ multiplex PCR; TCRdb's copy has only in-frame clones and lacks some. The repertoire holds about 560,000 clones, with roughly 79% as singletons. Sequenced material: PBMCs. The receptors were gathered from a woman aged 40-49 years in good health. Some clones in this sample may be carry-over from other donors' samples. CDR3s include the opening cysteine and the closing phenylalanine or tryptophan. The D gene is left open where the match is weak. Where a row states a size, it is once, few, many or the class of an expanded clone; other rows omit it.

d_call: TRBD1
clone_size: once
v_call: TRBV4-2
j_call: TRBJ2-5
cdr3_nt: TGTGCCAGCAGCCCAGGGGGCGCGGGTGAGACCCAGTACTTC
cdr3_aa: CASSPGGAGETQYF

d_call: TRBD2
clone_size: few
v_call: TRBV2
j_call: TRBJ2-2
cdr3_nt: TGTGCCAGCAGTGTGCGACTAGCGGGATCGGGCGGGGAGCTGTTTTTT
cdr3_aa: CASSVRLAGSGGELFF

d_call: NA
clone_size: once
v_call: TRBV10-3
j_call: TRBJ1-5
cdr3_nt: TGTGCCATCAGTGAGTCGTTAGGGGCTAGCAATCAGCCCCAGCATTTT
cdr3_aa: CAISESLGASNQPQHF

d_call: NA
clone_size: NA
v_call: TRBV30
j_call: TRBJ1-5
cdr3_nt: TGTGCCTGGACCCGAGGGGGTCGGAATCAGCCCCAGCATTTT
cdr3_aa: CAWTRGGRNQPQHF

d_call: TRBD2
clone_size: NA
v_call: TRBV28
j_call: TRBJ2-1
cdr3_nt: TGTGCCAGCAGTTTTTTACTAGCGGGTCTATACAATGAGCAGTTCTTC
cdr3_aa: CASSFLLAGLYNEQFF

d_call: TRBD2
clone_size: NA
v_call: TRBV19
j_call: TRBJ2-5
cdr3_nt: TGTGCCAGTAGTGATCTCGCGGGAGAGGGGCAAGAGACCCAGTACTTC
cdr3_aa: CASSDLAGEGQETQYF

d_call: TRBD2
clone_size: NA
v_call: TRBV28
j_call: TRBJ2-2
cdr3_nt: TGTGCCAGCAGCACGACTAGCGGGGCCGCGAACACCGGGGAGCTGTTTTTT
cdr3_aa: CASSTTSGAANTGELFF

d_call: NA
clone_size: NA
v_call: TRBV5-1
j_call: TRBJ2-3
cdr3_nt: TGCGCCAGCAGCTCGTACACAGATACGCAGTATTTT
cdr3_aa: CASSSYTDTQYF

d_call: NA
clone_size: NA
v_call: TRBV28
j_call: TRBJ2-7
cdr3_nt: TGTGCCAGCAATCAGGGGCCCTACGAGCAGTACTTC
cdr3_aa: CASNQGPYEQYF

d_call: NA
clone_size: NA
v_call: TRBV28
j_call: TRBJ1-5
cdr3_nt: TGTGCCAGCAGTGGAGGGAACCAGCCCCAGCATTTT
cdr3_aa: CASSGGNQPQHF

d_call: NA
clone_size: few
v_call: TRBV5-8
j_call: TRBJ1-1
cdr3_nt: TGTGCCAGCAGCTTGGTGGGGTTCCGGGCTTTCTTT
cdr3_aa: CASSLVGFRAFF

d_call: TRBD2
clone_size: many
v_call: TRBV9
j_call: TRBJ2-4
cdr3_nt: TGTGCCAGCAGCGTGTCGGAGCGGGAGGTGAAAAACATTCAGTACTTC
cdr3_aa: CASSVSEREVKNIQYF

d_call: NA
clone_size: NA
v_call: TRBV28
j_call: TRBJ2-2
cdr3_nt: TGTGCCAGCAGCTCACCAGGGGTCGCCGGGGAGCTGTTTTTT
cdr3_aa: CASSSPGVAGELFF

d_call: NA
clone_size: NA
v_call: TRBV28
j_call: TRBJ1-2
cdr3_nt: TGTGCCAGCAGTGGGGACACAGGGACTTCTGGCTACACCTTC
cdr3_aa: CASSGDTGTSGYTF

d_call: NA
clone_size: NA
v_call: TRBV2
j_call: TRBJ1-2
cdr3_nt: TGTGCCAGCAGTCCCGGGCCCTACTATGGCTACACCTTC
cdr3_aa: CASSPGPYYGYTF

d_call: NA
clone_size: NA
v_call: TRBV5-1
j_call: TRBJ2-1
cdr3_nt: TGCGCCAGCAGCTTGGGACAGTTCAGCGATGAGCAGTTCTTC
cdr3_aa: CASSLGQFSDEQFF

d_call: NA
clone_size: many
v_call: TRBV5-8
j_call: TRBJ2-2
cdr3_nt: TGTGCCAGCAGCTTGGGGGTGACAGGTACCGGGGAGCTGTTTTTT
cdr3_aa: CASSLGVTGTGELFF

d_call: TRBD1
clone_size: NA
v_call: TRBV2
j_call: TRBJ1-4
cdr3_nt: TGTGCCAGCAACCGAGGGCAGGGGGCACGAACTAATGAAAAACTGTTTTTT
cdr3_aa: CASNRGQGARTNEKLFF

d_call: NA
clone_size: NA
v_call: TRBV7-8
j_call: TRBJ2-1
cdr3_nt: TGTGCCAGCAGCACGACTACCCAGGGAAATGAGCAGTTCTTC
cdr3_aa: CASSTTTQGNEQFF

d_call: TRBD1
clone_size: NA
v_call: TRBV28
j_call: TRBJ1-1
cdr3_nt: TGTGCCAGCAGTCCCACCAGGGGGGGCACTGAAGCTTTCTTT
cdr3_aa: CASSPTRGGTEAFF

d_call: NA
clone_size: NA
v_call: TRBV28
j_call: TRBJ2-5
cdr3_nt: TGTGCCAGCAGAATATCCACGGGGGGCCGCGAGACCCAGTACTTC
cdr3_aa: CASRISTGGRETQYF

d_call: NA
clone_size: NA
v_call: TRBV5-1
j_call: TRBJ2-2
cdr3_nt: TGCGCCAGCAGCACAAGGACAGATTACACCGGGGAGCTGTTTTTT
cdr3_aa: CASSTRTDYTGELFF

d_call: TRBD1
clone_size: NA
v_call: TRBV2
j_call: TRBJ1-2
cdr3_nt: TGTGCCAGCAGCCGGACAGGGTTTATCCATGGCTACACCTTC
cdr3_aa: CASSRTGFIHGYTF

d_call: NA
clone_size: NA
v_call: TRBV28
j_call: TRBJ2-2
cdr3_nt: TGTGCCAGCAGCTCCCCGGGACAGAACACCGGGGAGCTGTTTTTT
cdr3_aa: CASSSPGQNTGELFF

d_call: TRBD2
clone_size: NA
v_call: TRBV25-1
j_call: TRBJ2-3
cdr3_nt: TGTGCCAGCATTCCGGGCCTCGCTATAGCTAGCGGGAGCCTTGGGTTGAGTTTT
cdr3_aa: CASIPGLAIASGSLGLSF

d_call: NA
clone_size: NA
v_call: TRBV7-2
j_call: TRBJ1-1
cdr3_nt: TGTGCCAGCACCCTACAGAACTCCATGAACACTGAAGCTTTCTTT
cdr3_aa: CASTLQNSMNTEAFF

d_call: TRBD2
clone_size: NA
v_call: TRBV11-3
j_call: TRBJ2-1
cdr3_nt: TGTGCCAGCAGGAGGACTAGCGGGGACAATGAGCAGTTCTTC
cdr3_aa: CASRRTSGDNEQFF

d_call: NA
clone_size: NA
v_call: TRBV27
j_call: TRBJ2-1
cdr3_nt: TGTGCCAGCAGTTTATCCCATCCAGCCTACTACAATGAGCAGTTCTTC
cdr3_aa: CASSLSHPAYYNEQFF

d_call: TRBD2
clone_size: once
v_call: TRBV19
j_call: TRBJ2-3
cdr3_nt: TGTGCCAGTAGTACAGGACTAGCGGTCACAGATACGCAGTATTTT
cdr3_aa: CASSTGLAVTDTQYF

d_call: NA
clone_size: NA
v_call: TRBV6-5
j_call: TRBJ2-1
cdr3_nt: TGTGCCAGCAGTTCAACTAGCAGGGGGGGGAATGAGCAGTTCTTC
cdr3_aa: CASSSTSRGGNEQFF

d_call: NA
clone_size: NA
v_call: TRBV7-9
j_call: TRBJ1-4
cdr3_nt: TGTGCCAGCAGCGGGGGCTTTAGGGAAAAACTGTTTTTT
cdr3_aa: CASSGGFREKLFF

d_call: TRBD2
clone_size: NA
v_call: TRBV7-9
j_call: TRBJ2-3
cdr3_nt: TGTGCCAGCAGCCCCGTGGGCGGGAGAGGTATAGATACGCAGTATTTT
cdr3_aa: CASSPVGGRGIDTQYF

d_call: TRBD2
clone_size: NA
v_call: TRBV28
j_call: TRBJ2-7
cdr3_nt: TGTGCCAGCAGTTCACCTAGCGGAATAATCCCTCCGGACGAGCAGTACTTC
cdr3_aa: CASSSPSGIIPPDEQYF

d_call: NA
clone_size: NA
v_call: TRBV27
j_call: TRBJ2-7
cdr3_nt: TGTGCCAGCAGTTTAAAGTCAGACCGCTACGAGCAGTACTTC
cdr3_aa: CASSLKSDRYEQYF

d_call: TRBD2
clone_size: NA
v_call: TRBV19
j_call: TRBJ2-6
cdr3_nt: TGTGCCAGTAGTATTCTAGCGGCACCCTCTGGGGCCAACGTCCTGACTTTC
cdr3_aa: CASSILAAPSGANVLTF

d_call: TRBD2
clone_size: NA
v_call: TRBV7-6
j_call: TRBJ2-3
cdr3_nt: TGTGCCAGCAGCCACCTACTAGCGGGAGCTGGTACAGATACGCAGTATTTT
cdr3_aa: CASSHLLAGAGTDTQYF

d_call: TRBD1
clone_size: many
v_call: TRBV11-2
j_call: TRBJ1-2
cdr3_nt: TGTGCCAGCAGCTTAGGGACAGGGTCCGACTATGGCTACACCTTC
cdr3_aa: CASSLGTGSDYGYTF

d_call: NA
clone_size: NA
v_call: TRBV5-1
j_call: TRBJ2-3
cdr3_nt: TGCGCCAGCAGCTTGGTCCCGACAGATACGCAGTATTTT
cdr3_aa: CASSLVPTDTQYF

d_call: TRBD2
clone_size: many
v_call: TRBV11-2
j_call: TRBJ2-1
cdr3_nt: TGTGCCAGCAGCTTAAGCGGGAGGGCCTACAATGAGCAGTTCTTC
cdr3_aa: CASSLSGRAYNEQFF

d_call: NA
clone_size: NA
v_call: TRBV5-4
j_call: TRBJ1-1
cdr3_nt: TGTGCCAGCGGAGACAGGATGAACACTGAAGCTTTCTTT
cdr3_aa: CASGDRMNTEAFF

d_call: NA
clone_size: NA
v_call: TRBV7-9
j_call: TRBJ2-5
cdr3_nt: TGTGCCAGCAGCTTGGGCTCGACAGAGACCCAGTACTTC
cdr3_aa: CASSLGSTETQYF

d_call: NA
clone_size: NA
v_call: TRBV23-1
j_call: TRBJ2-2
cdr3_nt: TGCGCCAGCAGTCTGGAACGAGCGAACACCGGGGAGCTGTTTTTT
cdr3_aa: CASSLERANTGELFF

d_call: TRBD2
clone_size: NA
v_call: TRBV28
j_call: TRBJ2-3
cdr3_nt: TGTGCCAGCAGTTTAGGCCTAGCGGGAGCCACAGATACGCAGTATTTT
cdr3_aa: CASSLGLAGATDTQYF

d_call: NA
clone_size: NA
v_call: TRBV7-9
j_call: TRBJ2-7
cdr3_nt: TGTGCCAGCAGCTTCTACAGGGATAGAATTCACGAGCAGTACTTC
cdr3_aa: CASSFYRDRIHEQYF

d_call: NA
clone_size: NA
v_call: TRBV14
j_call: TRBJ2-1
cdr3_nt: TGTGCCAGCAACGGGCGGAGCTCCTACAATGAGCAGTTCTTC
cdr3_aa: CASNGRSSYNEQFF

d_call: NA
clone_size: NA
v_call: TRBV28
j_call: TRBJ2-7
cdr3_nt: TGTGCCATTGAACCCCGGGACCTTAGCTCCTACGAGCAGTACTTC
cdr3_aa: CAIEPRDLSSYEQYF